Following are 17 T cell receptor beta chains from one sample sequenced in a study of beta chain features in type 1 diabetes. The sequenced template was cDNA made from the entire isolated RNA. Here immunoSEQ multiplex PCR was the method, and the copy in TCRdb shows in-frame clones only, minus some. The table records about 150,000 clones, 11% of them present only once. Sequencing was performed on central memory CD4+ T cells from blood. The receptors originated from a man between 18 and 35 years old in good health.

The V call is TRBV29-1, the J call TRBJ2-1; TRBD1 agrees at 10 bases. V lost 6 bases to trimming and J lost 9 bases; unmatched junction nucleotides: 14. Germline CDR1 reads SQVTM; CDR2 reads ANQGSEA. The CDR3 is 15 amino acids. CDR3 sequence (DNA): TGCAGCGTCCATTCGACAGGGGGCGCAAATATTGAGCAGTTCTTC. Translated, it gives CSVHSTGGANIEQFF.

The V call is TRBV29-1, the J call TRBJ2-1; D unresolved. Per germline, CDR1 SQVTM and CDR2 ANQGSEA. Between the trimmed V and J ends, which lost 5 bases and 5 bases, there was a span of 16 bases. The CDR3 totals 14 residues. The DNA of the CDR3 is TGCAGCGTTAGTTTCTGGGCGGTAAACAATGAGCAGTTCTTC. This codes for CSVSFWAVNNEQFF.

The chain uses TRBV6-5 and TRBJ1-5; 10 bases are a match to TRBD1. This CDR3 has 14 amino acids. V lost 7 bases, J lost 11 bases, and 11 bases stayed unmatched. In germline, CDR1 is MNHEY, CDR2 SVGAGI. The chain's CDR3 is CASTRTGGLQSQHF. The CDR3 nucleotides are TGTGCCAGCACCCGGACAGGGGGACTACAATCCCAGCATTTT.

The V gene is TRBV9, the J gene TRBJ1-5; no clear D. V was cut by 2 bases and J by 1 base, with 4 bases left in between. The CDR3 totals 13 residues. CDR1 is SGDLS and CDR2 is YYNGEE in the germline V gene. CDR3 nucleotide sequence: TGTGCCAGCAGCGTCCAAAGCAATCAGCCCCAGCATTTT. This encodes CASSVQSNQPQHF. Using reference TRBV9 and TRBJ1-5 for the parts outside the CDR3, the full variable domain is DSGVTQTPKHLITATGQRVTLRCSPRSGDLSVYWYQQSLDQGLQFLIQYYNGEERAKGNILERFSAQQFPDLHSELNLSSLELGDSALYFCASSVQSNQPQHFGDGTRLSIL.

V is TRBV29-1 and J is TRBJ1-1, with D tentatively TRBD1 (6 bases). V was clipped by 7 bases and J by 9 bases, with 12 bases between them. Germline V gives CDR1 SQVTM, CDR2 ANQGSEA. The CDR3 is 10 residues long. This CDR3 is CSASQGKAFF. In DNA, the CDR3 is TGCAGCGCGTCACAGGGTAAAGCTTTCTTT.

CDR3 in amino acids: CAWSSRKEQYF. The CDR3 coding sequence is TGTGCCTGGAGTTCTCGAAAAGAGCAGTACTTC. V usage is TRBV30 and J usage is TRBJ2-7; no definite D call. CDR3 length equals 11 residues. Looked up from germline, CDR1 is GTSNPN and CDR2 is SVGIG (reference sequence). Between the trimmed V and J ends, which lost 2 bases and 7 bases, there was a span of 9 bases.

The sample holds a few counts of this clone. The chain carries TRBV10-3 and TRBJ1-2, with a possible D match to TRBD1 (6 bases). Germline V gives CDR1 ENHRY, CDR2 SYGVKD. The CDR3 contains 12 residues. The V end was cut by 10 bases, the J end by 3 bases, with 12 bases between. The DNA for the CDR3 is TGTGCCACCAAACAGGGCGACTATGGCTACACCTTC. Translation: CATKQGDYGYTF.

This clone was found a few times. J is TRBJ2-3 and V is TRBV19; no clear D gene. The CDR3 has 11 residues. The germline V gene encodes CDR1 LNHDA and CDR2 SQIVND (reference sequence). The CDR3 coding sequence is TGTGGGAAGGATTCCACAGATACGCAGTATTTT. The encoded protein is CGKDSTDTQYF.

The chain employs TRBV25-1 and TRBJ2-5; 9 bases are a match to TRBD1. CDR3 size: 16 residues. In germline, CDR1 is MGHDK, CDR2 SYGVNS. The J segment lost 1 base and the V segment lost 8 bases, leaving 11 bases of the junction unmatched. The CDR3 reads CASAKGTGMLQETQYF. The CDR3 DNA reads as TGTGCCAGCGCCAAGGGGACAGGGATGCTCCAAGAGACCCAGTACTTC.

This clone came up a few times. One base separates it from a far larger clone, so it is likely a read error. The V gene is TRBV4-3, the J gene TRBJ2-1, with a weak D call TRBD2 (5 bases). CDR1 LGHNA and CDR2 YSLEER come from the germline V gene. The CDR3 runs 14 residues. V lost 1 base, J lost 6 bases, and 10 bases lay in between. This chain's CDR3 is CASSQGTWVNEQFF. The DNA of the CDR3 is TGCGCCAGCAGCCAAGGGACTTGGGTCAATGAGCAGTTCTTC.

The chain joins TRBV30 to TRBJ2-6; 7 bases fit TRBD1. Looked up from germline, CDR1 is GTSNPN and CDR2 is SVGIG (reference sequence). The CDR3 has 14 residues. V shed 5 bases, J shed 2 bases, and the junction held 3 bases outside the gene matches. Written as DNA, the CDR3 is TGTGCCTGGGTTGACAGGGCTGGGGCCAACGTCCTGACTTTC. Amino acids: CAWVDRAGANVLTF.

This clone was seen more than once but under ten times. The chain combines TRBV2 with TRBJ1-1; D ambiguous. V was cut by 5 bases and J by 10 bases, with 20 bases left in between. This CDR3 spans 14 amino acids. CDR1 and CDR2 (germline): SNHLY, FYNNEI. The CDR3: CASSIRLTSGAAFF. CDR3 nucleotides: TGTGCCAGCAGTATTAGACTAACCTCCGGTGCAGCTTTCTTT.

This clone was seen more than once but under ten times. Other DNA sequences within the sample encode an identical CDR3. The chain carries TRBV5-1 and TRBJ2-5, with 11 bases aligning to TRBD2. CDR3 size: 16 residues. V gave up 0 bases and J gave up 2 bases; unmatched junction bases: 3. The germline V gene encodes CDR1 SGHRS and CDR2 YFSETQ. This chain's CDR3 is CASSLATSGGQETQYF. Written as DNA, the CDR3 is TGCGCCAGCAGCTTGGCTACTAGCGGGGGTCAAGAGACCCAGTACTTC. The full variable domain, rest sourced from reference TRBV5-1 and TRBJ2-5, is KAGVTQTPRYLIKTRGQQVTLSCSPISGHRSVSWYQQTPGQGLQFLFEYFSETQRNKGNFPGRFSGRQFSNSRSEMNVSTLELGDSALYLCASSLATSGGQETQYFGPGTRLLVL.

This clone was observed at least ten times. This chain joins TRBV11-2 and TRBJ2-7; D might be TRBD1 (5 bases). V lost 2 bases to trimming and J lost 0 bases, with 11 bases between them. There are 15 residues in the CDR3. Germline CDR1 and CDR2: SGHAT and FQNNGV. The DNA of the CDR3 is TGTGCCAGCAGCTTATCGGACAAGAGCTCCTACGAGCAGTACTTC. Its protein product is CASSLSDKSSYEQYF.

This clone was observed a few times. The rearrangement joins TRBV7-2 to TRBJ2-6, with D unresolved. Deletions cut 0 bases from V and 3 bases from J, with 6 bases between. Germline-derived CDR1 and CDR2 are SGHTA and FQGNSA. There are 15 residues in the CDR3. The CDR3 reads CASSLAAFGANVLTF. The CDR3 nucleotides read TGTGCCAGCAGCTTAGCGGCGTTTGGGGCCAACGTCCTGACTTTC.

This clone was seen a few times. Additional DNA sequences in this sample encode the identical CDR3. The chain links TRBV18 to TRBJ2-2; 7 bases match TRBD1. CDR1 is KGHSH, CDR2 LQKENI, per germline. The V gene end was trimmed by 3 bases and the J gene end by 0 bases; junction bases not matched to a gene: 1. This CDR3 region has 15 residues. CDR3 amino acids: CASSPGQANTGELFF. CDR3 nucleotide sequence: TGTGCCAGCTCACCCGGACAGGCGAACACCGGGGAGCTGTTTTTT.

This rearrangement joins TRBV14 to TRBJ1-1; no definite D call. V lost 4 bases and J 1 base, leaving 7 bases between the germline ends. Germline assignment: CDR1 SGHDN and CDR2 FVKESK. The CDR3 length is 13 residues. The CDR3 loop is CASSPGQNTEAFF. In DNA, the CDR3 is TGTGCCAGCAGCCCCGGGCAGAACACTGAAGCTTTCTTT.